These T cell receptor beta chains were read from a single sample in a study of T cells expressing NK-cell markers. TCRdb reprocessed the 5' RACE reads, keeping one entry per CDR3 protein, no DNA. The sample's table shows 500,000 or so distinct CDR3 sequences. Specimen: blood T cells: a sorted CD56 or NKG2C T cell subset, CD4+ or CD8+ T cells, or bulk PBMC T cells (not recorded which). The source is a young man in good health. CDR3s include the opening cysteine and the closing phenylalanine or tryptophan. Fields, in order: CDR3 protein, V gene, J gene.

cdr3_aa: CASSPRLGQNTGELFF; v_call: TRBV18; j_call: TRBJ2-2
cdr3_aa: CASSEPPPLAPTSSGANVLTF; v_call: TRBV25-1; j_call: TRBJ2-6
cdr3_aa: CSVSGARDHTYEQYF; v_call: TRBV29-1; j_call: TRBJ2-7
cdr3_aa: CASSFYIGANNEQFF; v_call: TRBV6-5; j_call: TRBJ2-1
cdr3_aa: CAISEIPWEQYF; v_call: TRBV10-3; j_call: TRBJ2-7
cdr3_aa: CASSQDRGLGPQHF; v_call: TRBV4-1; j_call: TRBJ1-5
cdr3_aa: CASSLFSTDTQYF; v_call: TRBV28; j_call: TRBJ2-3
cdr3_aa: CASSLPRVETGELFF; v_call: TRBV7-8; j_call: TRBJ2-2
cdr3_aa: CASSLEPPSTDTQYF; v_call: TRBV5-4; j_call: TRBJ2-3
cdr3_aa: CASSPEHGEQFF; v_call: TRBV7-9; j_call: TRBJ2-1
cdr3_aa: CATSDTTGDTGELFF; v_call: TRBV24-1; j_call: TRBJ2-2
cdr3_aa: CASSLGVGESNQPQHF; v_call: TRBV12-3/TRBV12-4; j_call: TRBJ1-5
cdr3_aa: CSARVGEAAYSSYNEQFF; v_call: TRBV20-1; j_call: TRBJ2-1
cdr3_aa: CASSLYHQTYNEQFF; v_call: TRBV7-8; j_call: TRBJ2-1
cdr3_aa: CATSRDRDRELWTQYF; v_call: TRBV15; j_call: TRBJ2-5
cdr3_aa: CSARKLEHTGELFF; v_call: TRBV20-1; j_call: TRBJ2-2
cdr3_aa: CATGAGVLNNEQFF; v_call: TRBV7-9; j_call: TRBJ2-1
cdr3_aa: CASSPRAGTFGGTDTQYF; v_call: TRBV12-3/TRBV12-4; j_call: TRBJ2-3
cdr3_aa: CASSSGLAGGSVNEQFF; v_call: TRBV5-1; j_call: TRBJ2-1
cdr3_aa: CASSLEGREYTDTQYF; v_call: TRBV7-9; j_call: TRBJ2-3
cdr3_aa: CASSSLGYQRDGYEQYF; v_call: TRBV7-2; j_call: TRBJ2-7
cdr3_aa: CASTSPLGGANNQPQHF; v_call: TRBV19; j_call: TRBJ1-5
cdr3_aa: CASNWEANTGELFF; v_call: TRBV4-1; j_call: TRBJ2-2
cdr3_aa: CASTTGQGQPQHF; v_call: TRBV12-3/TRBV12-4; j_call: TRBJ1-5
cdr3_aa: CASTPSGSRGEQYF; v_call: TRBV12-3/TRBV12-4; j_call: TRBJ2-7
cdr3_aa: CATSNGAAGAGYEQYF; v_call: TRBV15; j_call: TRBJ2-7
cdr3_aa: CASTPERGTGTGELFF; v_call: TRBV12-3/TRBV12-4; j_call: TRBJ2-2
cdr3_aa: CASSYSSGQVSGNTIYF; v_call: TRBV6-5; j_call: TRBJ1-3
cdr3_aa: CASSLAPGMNTEAFF; v_call: TRBV12-3/TRBV12-4; j_call: TRBJ1-1
cdr3_aa: CASSLITGKMNTEAFF; v_call: TRBV27; j_call: TRBJ1-1
cdr3_aa: CASGTWTGGREKLFF; v_call: TRBV12-3/TRBV12-4; j_call: TRBJ1-4
cdr3_aa: CASSRSSGNTIYF; v_call: TRBV27; j_call: TRBJ1-3
cdr3_aa: CASTFPNTGELFF; v_call: TRBV5-1; j_call: TRBJ2-2
cdr3_aa: CASSARLAGADTQYF; v_call: TRBV2; j_call: TRBJ2-3
cdr3_aa: CASSLQGASGNQPQHF; v_call: TRBV7-9; j_call: TRBJ1-5
cdr3_aa: CSLHPGLPNNEQFF; v_call: TRBV20-1; j_call: TRBJ2-1
cdr3_aa: CSAREPDPHRVDTGELFF; v_call: TRBV20-1; j_call: TRBJ2-2
cdr3_aa: CASSIVASGFYNEQFF; v_call: TRBV19; j_call: TRBJ2-1
cdr3_aa: CAISGKDRDTGELFF; v_call: TRBV10-3; j_call: TRBJ2-2
cdr3_aa: CASSERGASEKLFF; v_call: TRBV7-8; j_call: TRBJ1-4
cdr3_aa: CASSGGLAGVSEQFF; v_call: TRBV25-1; j_call: TRBJ2-1
cdr3_aa: CASSVGPTGTAKNIQYF; v_call: TRBV7-9; j_call: TRBJ2-4
cdr3_aa: CASTPSGISSYEQYF; v_call: TRBV11-2; j_call: TRBJ2-7
cdr3_aa: CASSLAEGALGQFF; v_call: TRBV12-3/TRBV12-4; j_call: TRBJ2-1
cdr3_aa: CASSFVSEGETQYF; v_call: TRBV7-2; j_call: TRBJ2-5
cdr3_aa: CASGLVLGEVAEAFF; v_call: TRBV12-5; j_call: TRBJ1-1
cdr3_aa: CASSHSGRGNEQFF; v_call: TRBV7-2; j_call: TRBJ2-1
cdr3_aa: CAHDPSGRSDTQYF; v_call: TRBV11-3; j_call: TRBJ2-3
cdr3_aa: CASSFRSTSTDTQYF; v_call: TRBV5-1; j_call: TRBJ2-3
cdr3_aa: CASSLTTGLSYNEQFF; v_call: TRBV5-6; j_call: TRBJ2-1